The rows below give T cell receptor beta chains drawn from one sample of a study of blood T cell repertoires in COVID-19. TCRdb keeps only in-frame clones here, not all; method: immunoSEQ multiplex PCR. The table has about 56,000 clones, 89% seen once. Specimen: peripheral blood. The receptors derive from a human donor in a cohort sampled during active COVID-19. Both conserved end residues are part of each CDR3. The D gene is left open where the match is weak. Clone size is given for some rows only: seen once, a few or many times, or a class if the clone is expanded.

d_call,j_call,cdr3_length,clone_size,v_call,cdr3_nt,cdr3_aa
.,TRBJ1-1,15,few,TRBV3-1/TRBV3-2,TGTGCCAGCAGCCAAGGGGGCGTGGGGAACACTGAAGCTTTCTTT,CASSQGGVGNTEAFF
.,TRBJ1-6,13,once,TRBV6-4,TGTGCCAGCAGTGGCGGACAGAATTCACCCCTCCACTTT,CASSGGQNSPLHF
.,TRBJ1-1,13,.,TRBV2,TGTGCCAGCAGGTGGACAGAGAACACTGAAGCTTTCTTT,CASRWTENTEAFF
.,TRBJ2-3,13,.,TRBV19,TGTGCCAGTAGGAAACTACAGGGAGATACGCAGTATTTT,CASRKLQGDTQYF
.,TRBJ2-5,14,.,TRBV5-1,TGCGCCAGCAGCTTGGTGACAGGACAAGAGACCCAGTACTTC,CASSLVTGQETQYF
.,TRBJ1-4,12,.,TRBV6-5,TGTGCCAGCAGAGGGGTGGGGGAAAAACTGTTTTTT,CASRGVGEKLFF
.,TRBJ2-3,17,.,TRBV21-1,TGTGCCAGCAGCAACCCCCCCGGGACAGGGGGCGCGAGGACGCAGTATTTT,CASSNPPGTGGARTQYF
TRBD1,TRBJ1-5,14,few,TRBV19,TGTGCCAGTAGACAGGACAGGCTCCATCAGCCCCAGCATTTT,CASRQDRLHQPQHF
.,TRBJ1-5,15,once,TRBV5-1,TGCGCCAGCAGCTTGGTGTCAGGGGAAGGCCAGCCCCAGCATTTT,CASSLVSGEGQPQHF
.,TRBJ2-7,16,.,TRBV5-6,TGTGCCAGCAGCTGGTCTATGGGGCAGGGCGTCCACGAGCAGTACTTC,CASSWSMGQGVHEQYF
.,TRBJ1-5,15,large,TRBV9,TGTGCCAGCAGCGTAGTAAGAGCGAGCAATCAGCCCCAGCATTTT,CASSVVRASNQPQHF
.,TRBJ1-1,14,once,TRBV7-9,TGTGCCAGCAGCTTAAGAGGGTCCGGCACTGAAGCTTTCTTT,CASSLRGSGTEAFF
TRBD1,TRBJ2-5,14,.,TRBV6-5,TGTGCCAGCAGGGGACAGGGGTTTTTGGAGACCCAGTACTTC,CASRGQGFLETQYF
.,TRBJ1-1,13,.,TRBV6-5,TGTGCCAGCAGTTATGCCAGGAACACTGAAGCTTTCTTT,CASSYARNTEAFF
.,TRBJ1-6,16,once,TRBV5-1,TGCGCCAGCAGCCAGGGGCCGGAAAGCGTTTATTCACCCCTCCACTTT,CASSQGPESVYSPLHF
TRBD1,TRBJ2-7,14,.,TRBV3-1/TRBV3-2,TGTGCCAGCAGCTCCCGACAGGGATCCTACGAGCAGTACTTC,CASSSRQGSYEQYF
TRBD2,TRBJ2-3,16,.,TRBV7-3,TGTGCCAGCAGACCGACTAGCGGGGGAAGCACAGATACGCAGTATTTT,CASRPTSGGSTDTQYF
.,TRBJ1-2,12,few,TRBV29-1,TGCAGCGTGACTGGACAGAGCTATGGCTACACCTTC,CSVTGQSYGYTF
.,TRBJ1-6,18,.,TRBV5-1,TGCGCCAGCAGCCTAACAGGGCGCCGAAGCTCCTATAATTCACCCCTCCACTTT,CASSLTGRRSSYNSPLHF
.,TRBJ1-2,14,few,TRBV4-3,TGCGCCAGCAGCCAAGAGGCGACATACTATGGCTACACCTTC,CASSQEATYYGYTF
TRBD2,TRBJ2-5,13,.,TRBV18,TGTGCCAGCTCAACGGGGGGGGAGGAGACCCAGTACTTC,CASSTGGEETQYF
TRBD1,TRBJ1-3,16,.,TRBV19,TGTGCCAGTAGTCTCAGACAGGGGTCTTTTGGAAACACCATATATTTT,CASSLRQGSFGNTIYF
.,TRBJ2-5,14,few,TRBV9,TGTGCCAGCAGCGGCGGGAATCTACAAGAGACCCAGTACTTC,CASSGGNLQETQYF
TRBD1,TRBJ1-2,16,.,TRBV11-2,TGTGCCAGCAGCTTAGCTGGGACAGGGGGGAACTATGGCTACACCTTC,CASSLAGTGGNYGYTF
.,TRBJ1-3,14,.,TRBV30,TGTGCCTGGAGTGATACGGGGGGTGGAAACACCATATATTTT,CAWSDTGGGNTIYF
TRBD1,TRBJ2-7,12,.,TRBV4-3,TGCGCCACCCGGGACAGGGTTCACGAGCAGTACTTC,CATRDRVHEQYF
TRBD2,TRBJ2-1,14,.,TRBV6-4,TGTGCCAGCAAACCTAGCGGGGAACACAATGAGCAGTTCTTC,CASKPSGEHNEQFF
.,TRBJ1-2,13,.,TRBV7-3,TGTGCCAGCAGCTCAGAATACGGGTATGGCTACACCTTC,CASSSEYGYGYTF
TRBD1,TRBJ1-5,15,.,TRBV5-1,TGCGCCAGCAGCTTCACGGGAGGGGGCGATCAGCCCCAGCATTTT,CASSFTGGGDQPQHF
TRBD1,TRBJ2-1,13,few,TRBV10-3,TGTGCCACGACGGGACAGGGGTTCGATGAGCAGTTCTTC,CATTGQGFDEQFF
.,TRBJ2-7,14,few,TRBV5-5,TGTGCCAGCAGCTTGGGGACTTGGTCCTACGAGCAGTACTTC,CASSLGTWSYEQYF
.,TRBJ1-1,12,.,TRBV12-3/TRBV12-4,TGTGCCAGCAGCGGTAGACATATCGCAGCTTTCTTT,CASSGRHIAAFF
.,TRBJ2-5,17,.,TRBV27,TGTGCCAGCAGTTTAAGGGCCGGACTTTTGGGCCAAGAGACCCAGTACTTC,CASSLRAGLLGQETQYF
TRBD2,TRBJ2-5,15,.,TRBV3-1/TRBV3-2,TGTGCCAGCAGCCAAGGGACTAGCGGGAGAGAGACCCAGTACTTC,CASSQGTSGRETQYF
.,TRBJ1-1,15,.,TRBV6-2/TRBV6-3,TGTGCCAGCAGTTACTCCAGGGTGATGAACACTGAAGCTTTCTTT,CASSYSRVMNTEAFF
TRBD1,TRBJ1-2,15,once,TRBV7-9,TGTGCCAGCAGCAGAGGGCCCGGGACAGCCAATGGCTACACCTTC,CASSRGPGTANGYTF
.,TRBJ1-4,15,.,TRBV6-6,TGTGCCAGCAGTCCCCCCGGACAGATGTTTGAAAAACTGTTTTTT,CASSPPGQMFEKLFF
.,TRBJ2-5,15,.,TRBV5-1,TGCGCCAGCAGCTTGGGGACAGACGTCCAAGAGACCCAGTACTTC,CASSLGTDVQETQYF
.,TRBJ2-7,14,once,TRBV18,TGTGCCAGCTCACCATTCCCTCAGACATACGAGCAGTACTTC,CASSPFPQTYEQYF
.,TRBJ2-1,13,.,TRBV19,TGTGCCAGTAGTATGGGGGCGGGTAGTGAGCAGTTCTTC,CASSMGAGSEQFF
TRBD2,TRBJ2-1,15,.,TRBV29-1,TGCAGCGTTGCAGGTGGGGCTAGCGGGGTGGATGAGCAGTTCTTC,CSVAGGASGVDEQFF
TRBD2,TRBJ2-1,21,.,TRBV19,TGTGCCAGTAGTACCCCCGCCTACTATGGAGCGGGGGTGAACTCCTACAATGAGCAGTTCTTC,CASSTPAYYGAGVNSYNEQFF
TRBD1,TRBJ2-7,16,.,TRBV30,TGTGCCTGGAGTGGAAGGGACAGGGGATATTCCTACGAGCAGTACTTC,CAWSGRDRGYSYEQYF
.,TRBJ1-1,14,.,TRBV18,TGTGCCAGCTCACCACCGAGACAGTACCCTGAAGCTTTCTTT,CASSPPRQYPEAFF
.,TRBJ2-7,13,.,TRBV10-2,TGCGCCAGCGGAGAACAGGGAAACTACGAGCAGTACTTC,CASGEQGNYEQYF
TRBD2,TRBJ2-5,15,.,TRBV4-2,TGTGCCAGCACACGGACTAGCTGGGCCCAAGAGACCCAGTACTTC,CASTRTSWAQETQYF
.,TRBJ1-6,16,.,TRBV7-2,TGTGCCAGCAGCTTAGCGGTGGGTTTACTAAATTCACCCCTCCACTTT,CASSLAVGLLNSPLHF
TRBD2,TRBJ2-5,15,.,TRBV5-6,TGTGCCAGCAGCTTAGCGGGGGGGGCTTTAGAGACCCAGTACTTC,CASSLAGGALETQYF
TRBD1,TRBJ1-2,15,.,TRBV7-2,TGTGCCAGCAGCTTATGGTCGCGGACAGGGGGCTTCTACACCTTC,CASSLWSRTGGFYTF
.,TRBJ2-3,14,.,TRBV7-6,TGTGCCAGCGGGGAGACTACCAGCACAGATACGCAGTATTTT,CASGETTSTDTQYF
.,TRBJ1-5,14,.,TRBV19,TGTGCCAGTAGCTTTACAGGTAACAATCAGCCCCAGCATTTT,CASSFTGNNQPQHF
.,TRBJ2-7,16,many,TRBV10-1,TGCGCCAGCAGTGATGAGGGGGACGTAAGGCGCTACGAGCAGTACTTC,CASSDEGDVRRYEQYF